The 5 T cell receptor beta chains presented below share a single source sample, sequenced in a study of cytomegalovirus exposure and HLA in healthy donors. The primer mix had 60 Vbeta and 13 Jbeta primers. Clones were read by immunoSEQ multiplex PCR, and TCRdb kept only the in-frame ones, dropping some. The data contain 150,000 to 200,000 clones, around 65% of them seen just once; the ten biggest clones take up 2.8%. The sample was PBMCs. Source of these receptors: a woman between 40 and 50 years old in good health and CMV-seropositive.

This chain uses TRBV5-4 with TRBJ1-2, with 9 bases matching TRBD1. CDR1 and CDR2 from the germline V gene are SGHNT and YYREEE (reference sequence). J gave up 6 bases and V 6 bases, and 6 bases lay outside the gene matches. This CDR3 is 13 amino acids long. The CDR3 region is CASIYRGQDGYTF. Here the CDR3 DNA reads TGTGCCAGCATATACAGGGGGCAGGATGGCTACACCTTC.

The V and J genes are TRBV7-9 and TRBJ1-4; the match to TRBD1 covers 8 bases. The CDR3 runs 16 residues. Germline values: CDR1 SEHNR, CDR2 FQNEAQ (reference sequence). J lost 1 base, V lost 1 base, and 2 bases had no gene match. DNA of the CDR3: TGTGCCAGCAGCTTAGGACAGGGGATAACTAATGAAAAACTGTTTTTT. Protein: CASSLGQGITNEKLFF.

Of note for this clone: Relative to the germline gene, one junction end is altered; a read error may explain this. This chain connects TRBV20-1 to TRBJ1-2; no definite D call. The CDR3 is 11 residues long. CDR1 is DFQATT and CDR2 is SNEGSKA in the germline V gene (reference sequence). The CDR3 nucleotides are TGCAGTGCTAGAGATCGGGGATCCCTCGCCTTC. Amino acid sequence: CSARDRGSLAF.

V usage is TRBV5-4 and J usage is TRBJ2-5, with TRBD1 matching 9 bases. The CDR3 consists of 15 residues. From germline, CDR1 is SGHNT and CDR2 YYREEE (reference sequence). V gave up 4 bases and J gave up 5 bases; unmatched junction bases: 9. CDR3 bases: TGTGCCAGCAGCATGACAGGGGGTCTCGGGGAGACCCAGTACTTC. It specifies CASSMTGGLGETQYF.

This rearrangement joins TRBV7-3 to TRBJ1-4; 7 bases match TRBD1. The CDR3 length is 13 residues. From germline, CDR1 is SGHTA and CDR2 FQGTGA. V dropped 2 bases and J dropped 11; count of bases not matched to a gene: 5. The CDR3 DNA reads as TGTGCCAGCAGCTTAGACGACAGGGCCAAACTGTTTTTT. Amino acid sequence: CASSLDDRAKLFF.